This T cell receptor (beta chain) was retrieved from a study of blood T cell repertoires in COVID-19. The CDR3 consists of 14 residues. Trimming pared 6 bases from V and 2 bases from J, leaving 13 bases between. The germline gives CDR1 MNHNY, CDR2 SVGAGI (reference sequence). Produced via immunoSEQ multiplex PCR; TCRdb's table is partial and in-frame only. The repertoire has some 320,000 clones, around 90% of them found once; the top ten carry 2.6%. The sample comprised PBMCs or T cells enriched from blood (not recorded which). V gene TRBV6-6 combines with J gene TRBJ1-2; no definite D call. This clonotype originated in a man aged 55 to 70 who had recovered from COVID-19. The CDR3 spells CASREQRANYGYTF. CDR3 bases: TGTGCCAGCAGAGAACAGCGGGCGAACTATGGCTACACCTTC.